These 20 T cell receptor beta chains originate from one sample sequenced in a study of T-cell memory formation after mild COVID-19. TCRdb processed the 5' RACE reads anew with MiXCR; each CDR3 protein has one entry. This sample yields around 340,000 distinct CDR3 sequences, of which roughly an eighth are seen a single time; roughly 22% belongs to the top ten. The sample was PBMCs or a T cell subset sorted from them (not recorded which). Receptors originate from a man in his late teens or twenties who had mild COVID-19 (a few samples of this study predate the infection). Cell type and time point are not known.

In the case of this clonotype: A read error may be the cause here, since a much bigger clone is one base away. The V gene is TRBV3-1, the J gene TRBJ2-5, with 8 positions matching TRBD2. This CDR3 spans 14 amino acids. Germline-derived CDR1 and CDR2 are LGHDT and YNNKEL (reference sequence). The CDR3 DNA reads as TGTGCCAGCAGTTTCGCGGGGGGTGGAGAGACCCAGTCCTTC. Protein sequence: CASSFAGGGETQSF.

This clonotype has at least ten counts. The J gene is TRBJ2-2, the V gene TRBV7-2, with D uncertain. The V gene lost 5 bases and the J gene lost 1 base, with 11 bases spanning the gap. Germline CDR1 and CDR2: SGHTA and FQGNSA. This CDR3 spans 15 amino acids. Here the CDR3 DNA reads TGTGCCAGCAGCCAATCGGGCAGGAACACCGGGGAGCTGTTTTTT. This sequence encodes CASSQSGRNTGELFF.

This clonotype was detected ten times or more. The CDR3 protein is CASSAGWGDSTEAFF. The CDR3 DNA follows: TGTGCCAGCAGCGCCGGGTGGGGTGACAGCACTGAAGCTTTCTTT. V usage is TRBV7-2 and J usage is TRBJ1-1; tentatively, D is TRBD1 (5 bases). The CDR3 spans 15 residues. V was pared by 5 bases and J by 4 bases, with 17 bases between. Germline V lookup: CDR1 SGHTA, CDR2 FQGNSA.

The chain uses TRBV5-4 and TRBJ2-5; no clear D. The CDR3 is 16 residues long. In germline, CDR1 is SGHNT, CDR2 YYREEE (reference sequence). Deletions cut 0 bases from V and 1 base from J, with 13 bases between. The DNA of the CDR3 is TGTGCCAGCAGCTTGGAGTTAGTGACGTTCCAAGAGACCCAGTACTTC. Translation gives CASSLELVTFQETQYF. The full variable domain, in which reference TRBV5-4 and TRBJ2-5 provide the parts outside the CDR3, is ETGVTQSPTHLIKTRGQQVTLRCSSQSGHNTVSWYQQALGQGPQFIFQYYREEENGRGNFPPRFSGLQFPNYSSELNVNALELDDSALYLCASSLELVTFQETQYFGPGTRLLVL.

The chain has TRBV7-2 and TRBJ1-4, with TRBD1 matching 7 bases. The CDR3 runs to 14 residues. Losses at the gene ends were 5 bases for V and 4 bases for J; bases not matched to a gene: 4. Germline CDR1 reads SGHTA; CDR2 reads FQGNSA. CDR3 protein: CASSSQGGNEKLFF. The CDR3 DNA follows: TGTGCCAGCAGCAGCCAGGGGGGTAATGAAAAACTGTTTTTT.

This clonotype was recorded at least ten times. V and J are TRBV5-1 and TRBJ2-3; the match to TRBD2 covers 12 bases. Germline-derived CDR1 and CDR2 are SGHRS and YFSETQ. With 3 bases clipped from V and 1 base from J, the junction kept 6 bases outside the gene matches. This CDR3 has 17 residues. CDR3 sequence: CASSSRTSGDRTDTQYF. The CDR3 DNA sequence: TGCGCCAGCAGCTCCCGGACTAGCGGGGACCGCACAGATACGCAGTATTTT. Looking up the rest from reference TRBV5-1 and TRBJ2-3 gives the full variable domain: KAGVTQTPRYLIKTRGQQVTLSCSPISGHRSVSWYQQTPGQGLQFLFEYFSETQRNKGNFPGRFSGRQFSNSRSEMNVSTLELGDSALYLCASSSRTSGDRTDTQYFGPGTRLTVL.

The rearrangement joins TRBV2 to TRBJ1-1; D is possibly TRBD1 (5 bases). Looked up from germline, CDR1 is SNHLY and CDR2 is FYNNEI. The CDR3 has 14 amino acids. V lost 6 bases and J 4 bases, leaving 15 bases between the germline ends. CDR3: CASSSGRSGTEAFF. The CDR3 coding sequence is TGTGCCAGCAGCTCGGGACGGTCGGGCACTGAAGCTTTCTTT.

This clonotype occurred a few times. CDR3 amino acids: CASAWDREITEAFF. In nucleotides, the CDR3 is TGTGCTAGTGCCTGGGACAGGGAGATCACTGAAGCTTTCTTT. The chain employs TRBV12-5 and TRBJ1-1; 9 bases match TRBD1. Trimming cost V 7 bases and J 4 bases; bases outside gene matches: 7. Germline V gives CDR1 LGHNT, CDR2 FRNRAP. The CDR3 covers 14 residues.

The CDR3, as DNA: TGTGCCACCAGCAGAGATCGTCGGGAGACCCAGTACTTC. This sequence encodes CATSRDRRETQYF. This sequence joins TRBV15 and TRBJ2-5; D is unclear. The V gene's germline CDR1 is LNHNV and CDR2 YYDKDF (reference sequence). The CDR3 contains 13 residues. Trimming removed 0 bases from V and 5 bases from J, with 7 bases in between.

This clonotype showed up just a few times. V and J are TRBV18 and TRBJ2-5; weak D call: TRBD2 (6 bases). This CDR3 spans 15 amino acids. The V end lost 6 bases, the J end lost 5 bases, and 19 bases lay between the germline ends. The germline V gene has CDR1 KGHSH and CDR2 LQKENI. The CDR3 nucleotides are TGTGCCAGCTCGACCGGGAGTCGTCGGGGGGAGACCCAGTACTTC. Amino acids: CASSTGSRRGETQYF.

This clonotype came up a few times. V is TRBV6-1 and J is TRBJ2-4; 8 nucleotides agree with TRBD1. Germline CDR1 is MNHNS and CDR2 is SASEGT. With 7 bases clipped from V and 6 bases from J, the junction kept 2 bases outside the gene matches. This CDR3 is built from 12 residues. The CDR3 sequence is CASTGQGNIQYF. CDR3 bases: TGTGCCAGCACTGGACAGGGAAACATTCAGTACTTC.

This sequence joins TRBV12-3 or TRBV12-4 and TRBJ2-2, with D unresolved. V lost 6 bases and J 8 bases, leaving 7 bases between the germline ends. The CDR3 is made up of 11 amino acids. The CDR3 here is CASRRGGELFF. The CDR3 nucleotides are TGTGCCAGCAGAAGAGGTGGGGAGCTGTTTTTT.

V usage is TRBV7-9 and J usage is TRBJ2-7; the D gene could be TRBD1 or TRBD2 (5 bases each). This CDR3 spans 14 amino acids. Trimming removed 4 bases from V and 3 bases from J, with 13 bases in between. Per germline, CDR1 SEHNR and CDR2 FQNEAQ (reference sequence). The CDR3 region has the DNA TGTGCCAGCAGCTCGGGGCAGGATTACTACGAGCAGTACGTC. Encoded protein: CASSSGQDYYEQYV.

Ten or more counts support this clonotype. The chain links TRBV9 to TRBJ2-5; no clear D. Trimming stripped 3 bases from V and 0 bases from J, with 12 bases between. Germline loops: CDR1 SGDLS, CDR2 YYNGEE. The CDR3 length is 15 residues. CDR3 in amino acids: CASSEAAMYQETQYF. CDR3 coding DNA: TGTGCCAGCAGCGAGGCAGCGATGTACCAAGAGACCCAGTACTTC.

This clonotype was seen only a few times. V gene TRBV4-3 combines with J gene TRBJ2-1, with a tentative D call TRBD1 (5 bases). From germline, CDR1 is LGHNA and CDR2 YSLEER. The CDR3 is 14 amino acids. V lost 0 bases, J lost 6 bases, and 9 bases lay in between. The CDR3 here is CASSQDLGVNEQFF. CDR3 bases: TGCGCCAGCAGCCAAGATCTAGGGGTCAATGAGCAGTTCTTC.

This clonotype was seen a few times. The CDR3: CASSQSGVLTEAFF. For the CDR3, the DNA is TGTGCCAGCAGCCAATCGGGGGTACTGACTGAAGCTTTCTTT. This sequence joins TRBV12-3 or TRBV12-4 and TRBJ1-1; D is perhaps TRBD1 (5 bases). This CDR3 spans 14 amino acids. Between the trimmed V and J ends, which lost 6 bases and 5 bases, there was a span of 16 bases.

The rearrangement uses TRBV19 and TRBJ1-5, with a tentative D call TRBD1 (5 bases). The CDR3 is 13 amino acids. The V and J ends lost 5 bases and 7 bases respectively, with 12 bases between them. CDR1 and CDR2 (germline): LNHDA, SQIVND (reference sequence). The CDR3 DNA reads as TGTGCCAGTAGTGTCGCCAGGGTCCAGCCCCAGCATTTT. It translates to CASSVARVQPQHF.

This clonotype was counted at least ten times. The rearrangement uses TRBV5-1 and TRBJ2-7, with D perhaps TRBD1 (5 bases). This CDR3 comprises 14 residues. The V gene's germline CDR1 is SGHRS and CDR2 YFSETQ. V was cut by 0 bases and J by 2 bases, with 9 bases left in between. The CDR3 protein is CASSLGDSTYEQYF. The CDR3 DNA sequence: TGCGCCAGCAGCTTGGGTGACAGCACCTACGAGCAGTACTTC. The full variable domain, its missing parts supplied by reference TRBV5-1 and TRBJ2-7, is KAGVTQTPRYLIKTRGQQVTLSCSPISGHRSVSWYQQTPGQGLQFLFEYFSETQRNKGNFPGRFSGRQFSNSRSEMNVSTLELGDSALYLCASSLGDSTYEQYFGPGTRLTVT.

This rearrangement joins TRBV4-3 to TRBJ2-4, with 8 bases that match TRBD2. Germline V gives CDR1 LGHNA, CDR2 YSLEER. The CDR3 loop spans 15 amino acids. The V gene end was trimmed by 0 bases and the J gene end by 3 bases; junction bases not matched to a gene: 1. CDR3 bases: TGCGCCAGCAGCCAAGATAGCGGGGTCAAAAACATTCAGTACTTC. The encoded protein is CASSQDSGVKNIQYF.

The V and J genes are TRBV5-6 and TRBJ2-2; 9 bases match TRBD1. V lost 4 bases to trimming and J lost 5 bases; unmatched junction nucleotides: 9. The CDR3 has 16 amino acids. The germline CDR1 and CDR2 sequences are SGHDT and YYEEEE. CDR3 residues: CASSISGTGPTGELFF. CDR3 in DNA: TGTGCCAGCAGCATCTCCGGGACAGGGCCTACCGGGGAGCTGTTTTTT.